This T cell receptor beta chain was recovered during a study of identical twins (dated by TCRdb to 2016 to 2017). Broadly, across the study: TCR alpha and beta repertoires from monozygotic twins, unrelated adults of various ages and cord blood were deep-sequenced to test whether fetal clonotypes persist. To rule out contamination, replicate twin experiments were performed at different times with different library preparation protocols. The study at large found these results: Compared with coincidental sharing between unrelated individuals, an excess of low generation-probability sequences was observed among out-of-frame TCR alpha sequences shared between twins. Conclusions relied on cross-sectional statistical analysis, since the same donors could not be followed over many years. Fewer insertions were carried by abundant cord blood beta clonotypes, a similar but weaker trend appeared in young adult naive repertoires, and no such trend appeared in memory repertoires. The excess sharing between twins in beta out-of-frame sequences was weaker because fewer shared sequences reduced the signal-to-noise ratio. Zero-insertion analyses could be partly confounded by invariant T cells such as MAIT and iNKT, although diverse VJ usage argued against such confounding for most clonotypes. Out-of-frame TCR alpha sharing in monozygotic twins was systematically underestimated by recombination models, whereas sharing between unrelated individuals was in agreement with the recombination models.

In the germline V gene, CDR1 corresponds to SGHTA and CDR2 to FQGNSA. The CDR3, cysteine through phenylalanine, is 13 amino acids long. Solely the CDR3 DNA is kept, with 39 bases framed from the first base. V is clipped by 5 bases and J by 5 bases, and the sequence between their germline boundaries is 12 bases long. Library prep was done by 5' RACE. Sequencing was performed on an Illumina HiSeq 2000. A universal primer binding site was introduced by template switching, and a unique molecular identifier was present in the final cDNA, enabling accurate counting of TCR cDNA molecules. Specific primers in the conserved constant-segment region were used to synthesize first-strand cDNA for the TCR alpha and beta chains. To control for contamination, every cDNA library was double barcoded, receiving both a SMART-Mk sample barcode and Illumina barcodes. Two successive PCR steps introduced TruSeq adapter sequences along with Illumina sample barcodes. Sequencing of the TCR alpha and beta cDNA libraries was done on the Illumina HiSeq platform using custom primers. On the authors' methods: Unique molecular identifiers were extracted from raw reads with MiGEC, and CDR3 positions were determined with MiXCR. For each individual, recombination models were inferred using an EM algorithm with the repgenHMM and IGoR tools. Shared clonotype analysis was performed with the tcR package in R, normalizing sharing by the product of cloneset sizes. To study raw recombination without the effects of thymic and clonal selection, out-of-frame nonproductive sequences were analyzed. In-frame beta chains were kept once TCRdb had trimmed the public reads at Q25 with fastp and called clones with MiXCR. When rows share a CDR3 protein, they turn into one entry using the most common DNA and genes. These V and J calls are TCRdb output, not the study's own analysis. The sample table lists around 450,000 distinct CDR3 sequences, approximately 15% of them with a count of one. Approximately 0.52% of the sample comes from the top ten.

Every donor in the study was a healthy Caucasian. The twin cohort comprised three pairs of female monozygotic twins, all aged about 18 to 29 years. CD4+ and CD8+ T cell populations were isolated with positive isolation kits from Invitrogen. About this clonotype: Its antigen has not been determined. Per-base qualities were not stored, and no clone one base away is much larger.

Another study also made use of these data, one on yellow fever vaccine responses in identical twins. As that second paper reports: According to the authors, the vaccine-induced T cell response in identical twins seemed to be partly convergent and partly specific to each individual. The study precisely tracked vaccine-responding T cell clones in identical twins.

The sequencing sample was made of CD4+ T cells sorted from blood. The V gene is TRBV7-2 and the J gene is TRBJ2-5; there is no confident call for the D gene. This receptor was taken from a woman younger than 30 in good health. The nucleotides read TGTGCCAGCAGCCCCAGTAGTCGGGAGACCCAGTACTTC. Its translation reads: CASSPSSRETQYF.